The 32 T cell receptor beta chains below were found in one sample sequenced in a study of T cell clonotyping in hematopoietic cell transplantation. Assay: immunoSEQ multiplex PCR; the TCRdb copy retains only in-frame clones and omits some. The table has more than 65,000 clones, around 94% seen once. The sequenced sample consisted of peripheral blood mononuclear cells. The receptors stem from a middle-aged man in good health. Some clones in this sample may be carry-over from other donors' samples.

The J gene is TRBJ1-5, the V gene TRBV6-4, with 9 bases fitting TRBD1. Germline V gives CDR1 MRHNA, CDR2 SNTAGT. V lost 6 bases and J lost 4; bases outside the gene matches: 7. The CDR3 is 15 amino acids. CDR3: CASRGDREANQPQHF. CDR3 bases: TGTGCCAGCAGGGGGGACAGGGAGGCGAATCAGCCCCAGCATTTT.

The chain combines TRBV7-7 with TRBJ2-7, with TRBD2 as a possible D gene (6 bases). CDR1 and CDR2 from the germline V gene are SSHAT and FNYEAQ (reference sequence). V shed 3 bases and J shed 7 bases, with 13 bases lying between them. The CDR3 length is 13 residues. CDR3 bases: TGTGCCAGCAGCTTGAAACGGGAGAGGGAGCAGTACTTC. Its translation is CASSLKREREQYF.

The chain has TRBV5-4 and TRBJ1-2; perhaps TRBD1 as D (5 bases). In germline, CDR1 is SGHNT, CDR2 YYREEE (reference sequence). This CDR3 region has 16 residues. Deletions cut 4 bases from V and 8 bases from J, with 24 bases between. This CDR3 reads CASSNRGEDLQSGYTF. DNA of the CDR3: TGTGCCAGCAGCAATAGGGGTGAAGATCTCCAATCGGGCTACACCTTC.

The J gene is TRBJ1-2, the V gene TRBV5-4; D is ambiguous. The CDR3 is made up of 12 amino acids. The V end lost 0 bases, the J end lost 5 bases, and 5 bases lay between the germline ends. Germline CDR1 reads SGHNT; CDR2 reads YYREEE (reference sequence). The CDR3: CASSLAQYGYTF. The CDR3 region has the DNA TGTGCCAGCAGCTTGGCACAGTATGGCTACACCTTC.

This clone was recorded only once. The CDR3 sequence: CASSLQNAGTAMNYEQYF. As DNA, the CDR3 is TGCGCCAGCAGCTTACAGAATGCCGGGACAGCCATGAATTACGAGCAGTACTTC. The gene calls are TRBV5-1 and TRBJ2-7; 7 bases agree with TRBD1. V shed 2 bases and J 4 bases; nucleotides not matched to a gene: 18. CDR3 size: 18 residues. Germline CDR1 and CDR2: SGHRS and YFSETQ.

The gene calls are TRBV28 and TRBJ1-5; D is undetermined. The CDR3 runs 16 residues. Germline V lookup: CDR1 MDHEN, CDR2 SYDVKM. The V end lost 2 bases, the J end lost 0 bases, and 11 bases lay between the germline ends. CDR3 in amino acids: CASSLRGSYSNQPQHF. In DNA form, the CDR3 reads TGTGCCAGCAGTTTAAGAGGAAGCTATAGCAATCAGCCCCAGCATTTT.

V and J are TRBV14 and TRBJ1-1, with 8 bases fitting TRBD1. V shed 3 bases and J 5 bases; nucleotides not matched to a gene: 8. Germline CDR1 is SGHDN and CDR2 is FVKESK. This CDR3 has 15 residues. In nucleotides, the CDR3 is TGTGCCAGCAGCCAGACCGGACAGGGATCGACTGAAGCTTTCTTT. Encoded protein: CASSQTGQGSTEAFF.

V is TRBV4-2 and J is TRBJ2-7; TRBD2 matches 9 bases. CDR1 is LGHNA and CDR2 is YNFKEQ in the germline V gene. This CDR3 contains 18 residues. Trimming took 1 base from V and 3 from J; bases not matched to a gene: 13. The CDR3 loop is CASSQVPRLAGESYEQYF. In nucleotides, the CDR3 is TGTGCCAGCAGCCAAGTCCCACGGTTAGCGGGGGAGAGCTACGAGCAGTACTTC.

This clone was seen just once. This rearrangement joins TRBV14 to TRBJ1-2; D ambiguous. This CDR3 spans 15 amino acids. Between the trimmed V and J ends, which lost 0 bases and 8 bases, there was a span of 16 bases. Germline V CDR1 and CDR2: SGHDN, FVKESK. The CDR3 reads CASSQDLSSGSGYTF. The CDR3 region has the DNA TGTGCCAGCAGCCAAGATCTCAGCAGTGGCTCCGGCTACACCTTC. Full variable domain (remainder filled in from reference TRBV14 and TRBJ1-2): EAGVTQFPSHSVIEKGQTVTLRCDPISGHDNLYWYRRVMGKEIKFLLHFVKESKQDESGMPNNRFLAERTGGTYSTLKVQPAELEDSGVYFCASSQDLSSGSGYTFGSGTRLTVV.

The V and J genes are TRBV6-1 and TRBJ2-7; D not certain. The CDR3 sequence is 14 residues long. Germline V gives CDR1 MNHNS, CDR2 SASEGT. The ends were cut back, 6 bases at V and 0 bases at J, with 12 bases in the middle. CDR3 sequence (DNA): TGTGCCAGCAGGAGCATGGGAAGCTCCTACGAGCAGTACTTC. Encoded protein: CASRSMGSSYEQYF.

This sequence joins TRBV5-1 and TRBJ2-2; D gene unclear. V was trimmed by 2 bases and J by 3 bases, leaving 11 bases between them. The CDR3 spans 15 residues. Germline values: CDR1 SGHRS, CDR2 YFSETQ. Here the CDR3 DNA reads TGCGCCAGCAGCTTAAGCCTCGGTGACACCGGGGAGCTGTTTTTT. Translating it yields CASSLSLGDTGELFF.

V and J are TRBV9 and TRBJ2-2; D is possibly TRBD1 or TRBD2 (5 bases each). Germline CDR1 SGDLS, CDR2 YYNGEE. This CDR3 has 18 amino acids. Trimming took off 1 base at V and 7 bases at J, with 23 bases between the two ends. The CDR3 region is CASSVTFPGPGSYGELFF. The CDR3 DNA is TGTGCCAGCAGCGTAACCTTTCCCGGCCCAGGGAGCTACGGGGAGCTGTTTTTT.

The rearrangement uses TRBV6-1 and TRBJ2-5; TRBD2 might be the D (7 bases). V lost 3 bases, J lost 5 bases, and 13 bases lay in between. The germline CDR1 and CDR2 sequences are MNHNS and SASEGT. CDR3 length equals 14 residues. This CDR3 is CASSEPGGQETQYF. The CDR3 nucleotides are TGTGCCAGCAGTGAGCCGGGGGGCCAGGAGACCCAGTACTTC.

This rearrangement joins TRBV7-6 to TRBJ2-1; 11 bases map to TRBD2. V trimming: 5 bases; J trimming: 3 bases; junction bases outside the gene matches: 6. The germline V gene has CDR1 SGHVS and CDR2 FNYEAQ. The CDR3 totals 16 residues. DNA for the CDR3: TGTGCCAGCAGCCCAGGGACTAGCGGAAACTACAATGAGCAGTTCTTC. It codes for CASSPGTSGNYNEQFF.

The V call is TRBV2, the J call TRBJ2-3, with unresolved D. Germline lookup yields CDR1 SNHLY and CDR2 FYNNEI. The CDR3 consists of 15 residues. With 7 bases removed from V and 1 base from J, the gap between germline ends came to 15 bases. The CDR3 region is CASTFVPGGTDTQYF. The CDR3 nucleotides read TGTGCCAGCACGTTTGTACCTGGGGGCACAGATACGCAGTATTTT.

V usage is TRBV5-8 and J usage is TRBJ1-2; tentatively, D is TRBD1 (5 bases). Germline V gives CDR1 SGHTS, CDR2 YDEGEE. V gave up 2 bases and J gave up 0 bases, with 14 bases separating them. CDR3 size: 16 residues. This CDR3 reads CASSLSTGVANYGYTF. CDR3 nucleotide sequence: TGTGCCAGCAGCTTATCTACGGGGGTGGCTAACTATGGCTACACCTTC.

The chain uses TRBV10-3 and TRBJ2-7, with a possible D match to TRBD1 (6 bases). V lost 2 bases, J lost 7 bases, and 27 bases lay in between. There are 18 residues in the CDR3. Germline lookup yields CDR1 ENHRY and CDR2 SYGVKD. For the CDR3, the DNA is TGTGCCATCAGTGAGAATGTACCCGTAGGGGGTCGGCGAGGAGAGCAGTACTTC. It specifies CAISENVPVGGRRGEQYF.

This clone was seen a handful of times. The chain uses TRBV4-1 and TRBJ2-2, with TRBD1 matching 10 bases. Trimming at V came to 4 bases and at J to 5 bases, leaving 4 bases not matched to a gene. Germline CDR1 is MGHRA and CDR2 is YSYEKL. CDR3 size: 15 residues. The CDR3 region has the DNA TGCGCCAGCAGCCCCAGACAGGGGGCGACCGGGGAGCTGTTTTTT. Translation gives CASSPRQGATGELFF.

The chain uses TRBV29-1 and TRBJ2-3; the D gene is possibly TRBD1 (5 bases). V was pared by 3 bases and J by 0 bases, with 16 bases between. The germline V gene has CDR1 SQVTM and CDR2 ANQGSEA. The CDR3 is 16 residues long. The CDR3 here is CSVELLDTLSTDTQYF. The CDR3 DNA reads as TGCAGCGTTGAGCTGTTGGACACATTAAGCACAGATACGCAGTATTTT.

V gene TRBV5-6 combines with J gene TRBJ1-4, with 8 bases matching TRBD1. The junction had 9 bases not matched to a gene; V was cut back by 3 bases and J by 8 bases. The CDR3 has 15 residues. Germline lookup yields CDR1 SGHDT and CDR2 YYEEEE. Written as DNA, the CDR3 is TGTGCCAGCAGCTCGGACAGGGTTCGACACGAAAAACTGTTTTTT. Translated, it gives CASSSDRVRHEKLFF.

This chain connects TRBV5-1 to TRBJ2-7; maybe TRBD1 (5 bases). The CDR3 consists of 14 residues. The V end was cut by 1 base, the J end by 2 bases, with 10 bases between. CDR1 is SGHRS, CDR2 YFSETQ, per germline. CDR3 in DNA: TGCGCCAGCAGCTTGTCTGGGGCGGCCTACGAGCAGTACTTC. As protein: CASSLSGAAYEQYF.

This rearrangement joins TRBV20-1 to TRBJ1-3, with unresolved D. The CDR3 consists of 11 residues. Germline V gives CDR1 DFQATT, CDR2 SNEGSKA (reference sequence). CDR3 bases: TGCAGCGACTGGCCCTTAAACACCATATATTTT. Translation: CSDWPLNTIYF.

The genes are TRBV4-1 and TRBJ2-6, with D maybe TRBD2 (6 bases). Trimming removed 6 bases at V and 0 bases at J, with 12 bases between. This CDR3 contains 16 residues. CDR1 and CDR2 (germline): MGHRA, YSYEKL. CDR3 protein: CASSPMGGSGANVLTF. The CDR3 DNA is TGCGCCAGCAGTCCGATGGGGGGCTCTGGGGCCAACGTCCTGACTTTC.

This chain connects TRBV2 to TRBJ1-1, with unresolved D. Germline CDR1 reads SNHLY; CDR2 reads FYNNEI. Trimming took off 6 bases at V and 0 bases at J, with 8 bases between the two ends. The length of the CDR3 is 13 residues. This CDR3 reads CASRNSVNTEAFF. The CDR3 DNA is TGTGCCAGCAGGAACAGCGTGAACACTGAAGCTTTCTTT.

The chain recombines TRBV2 with TRBJ2-3, with D hard to call. Germline V lookup: CDR1 SNHLY, CDR2 FYNNEI. This CDR3 region has 15 residues. The germline V and J ends were trimmed by 7 bases and 2 bases, with 16 bases remaining between them. CDR3 sequence (DNA): TGTGCCAGCATTTTGACCGGTCTGAACACAGATACGCAGTATTTT. This codes for CASILTGLNTDTQYF.

The chain links TRBV28 to TRBJ2-1; no clear D gene. Germline CDR1 is MDHEN and CDR2 is SYDVKM. The germline V and J ends were trimmed by 4 bases and 0 bases, with 7 bases remaining between them. This CDR3 is 14 amino acids long. In DNA form, the CDR3 reads TGTGCCAGCAGTTCCGGAACCTCCTACAATGAGCAGTTCTTC. Translated, it gives CASSSGTSYNEQFF.

V gene TRBV7-9 combines with J gene TRBJ2-3, with TRBD2 matching over 8 bases. The CDR3 sequence is 16 residues long. Germline V gene sequence: CDR1 SEHNR, CDR2 FQNEAQ (reference sequence). The V segment lost 2 bases and the J segment 1 base; nucleotides outside the gene matches: 5. The CDR3 nucleotides are TGTGCCAGCAGCTTATATGGGCGGGGGGGCACAGATACGCAGTATTTT. It translates to CASSLYGRGGTDTQYF.

The V and J genes are TRBV5-1 and TRBJ2-1; 11 bases are a match to TRBD2. With V trimmed by 6 bases and J by 8 bases, 10 bases remained unmatched. The germline gives CDR1 SGHRS, CDR2 YFSETQ. CDR3 length: 15 amino acids. The CDR3 DNA is TGCGCCAGCAAAACCGGGACTAGCGGATTCGATGAGCAGTTCTTC. Residues: CASKTGTSGFDEQFF.

Details on this clone: The limits of the CDR3 on the DNA are not certain, so only TCRdb's listed CDR3 is given. The rearrangement uses TRBV7-2 and TRBJ1-3. Germline values: CDR1 SGHTA, CDR2 FQGNSA. The CDR3 is 15 amino acids in total, end residues counted. CDR3 protein: CASSYHFGSGNTIYF.

The rearrangement links TRBV7-2 to TRBJ1-5, with D unclear. From germline, CDR1 is SGHTA and CDR2 FQGNSA. The CDR3 covers 17 residues. V gave up 0 bases and J gave up 4 bases, with 16 bases separating them. The CDR3 sequence: CASSLARWPSDNQPQHF. The CDR3 region has the DNA TGTGCCAGCAGCTTAGCCCGATGGCCCTCGGATAATCAGCCCCAGCATTTT.

The gene calls are TRBV5-4 and TRBJ1-2; D not certain. Germline V CDR1 and CDR2: SGHNT, YYREEE (reference sequence). Trimming cost V 4 bases and J 6 bases, with 16 bases left between them. This CDR3 comprises 14 residues. The CDR3 DNA reads TGTGCCAGCAGCCTGGATGGACCGAGGGATGGCTACACCTTC. Its protein product is CASSLDGPRDGYTF.

This sequence joins TRBV7-2 and TRBJ1-5; D unclear. CDR1 is SGHTA and CDR2 is FQGNSA in the germline V gene. This CDR3 comprises 15 residues. Trimming removed 0 bases at V and 0 bases at J, with 6 bases between. In DNA, the CDR3 is TGTGCCAGCAGCTTAGCTCTGTATAGCAATCAGCCCCAGCATTTT. It translates to CASSLALYSNQPQHF.